This T cell receptor beta chain is from a study of shared clonotypes between healthy human individuals (dated by TCRdb to about 2020). Looking at the study overall: A couple of women and three men aged 18 to 49 years were included in the cohort. For each donor, three plates each were used for CD4 naive and CD4 memory, two plates were used for CD8 naive, and one plate was used for CD8 memory. The study deeply sequenced blood TCR repertoires of about five healthy adults to estimate repertoire size and the extent of clonotype sharing between individuals. To increase sequencing depth and limit assay-specific biases, TCR repertoire library preparation and sequencing were carried out by different laboratories using diverse techniques. Leukapheresis yielded between about 0.85 and 9.5 billion PBMCs per donor.

Using the deep immunoSEQ assay, TCR CDR3 regions were amplified from genomic DNA by multiplex PCR. Genomic DNA extracted from each cell subset was distributed evenly over all wells of several immunoSEQ 96-well plates, and each plate served as one replicate. For sorted subsets, each replicate PCR was loaded with roughly 190 ng genomic DNA, equivalent to 30,000 or so T cell genomes. Purified libraries were quantified with a Qubit 3.0 fluorometer, sized on a Bioanalyzer 2100, and re-quantified with the KAPA Library Quantification kit. A separate single-read 150-cycle Illumina NextSeq 550 flow cell was used to sequence each immunoSEQ 96-well plate. The authors' pipeline ran thus. The immunoSEQ output contained only junctional sequences without quality scores, so filtering could not match that applied to full-length reads. To assign V/J genes and CDR3, sequences were annotated using PyIR, a Python wrapper for IgBLAST v1.9, with IMGT germline references. Reads were removed for weak V/J assignments (E-value above 1e-6), missing CDR3, stop codons, out-of-frame junctions, or ambiguous translated residues. V3J clonotypes were defined by identical inferred V gene, J gene, and CDR3 amino acid sequence. Percentage overlap between repertoires was calculated by dividing the number of shared unique clonotypes by the size of the smaller repertoire. Repertoire richness was assessed with RTK rarefaction, the Chao1 estimator, and Recon v2.1 estimates of unobserved clonotypes. For all TCRbeta clonotypes obtained by the gDNA method from several donors, generation probabilities were computed with OLGA. Entries here come from immuneACCESS through TCRdb and include only in-frame sequences with V and J called. Some clones fail to appear in such tables; in the studies checked, an unresolved V gene covers under half of the shortfall, and the cause of the remainder is unknown. The V and J calls and clone size are taken from that table; D and trimming were inferred from the DNA. Here the sample has some 2,000,000 clones; approximately 96% occur a single time. Roughly 0.13% of the sample lies in the top ten.

With respect to this clone: Which antigen it targets is not known. Base qualities were left out, and no much larger clone turns up one base away.

The germline V gene provides CDR1 SGDLS and CDR2 YYNGEE. From the cysteine through the phenylalanine, the CDR3 covers 18 amino acids. CDR3 DNA only is kept here, 54 bases in frame from base 1. Compared with germline, V lacks 4 bases and J lacks 2 bases; bases without a gene match: 12. The donors were healthy, HIV-negative adults with no recently reported acute infections or vaccinations. Every donor was a Caucasian adult living in Nashville, Tennessee, USA. Magnetic negative selection was used to enrich CD4+ T cells, after which naive cells were positively selected on CD45RA and the negative fraction became the memory subset. Blood was obtained by leukapheresis, after which PBMCs were separated by Ficoll-Histopaque density gradient centrifugation and cryopreserved in liquid nitrogen vapor phase. Analytical flow cytometry was used to check the purity and quantity of every magnetically sorted T cell population. Genomic DNA was isolated from each sorted fraction and quantified by UV absorbance on a Nanodrop 2000c.

Study-wide findings and limitations: Sampling was limited to blood, and TCR repertoires in tissue likely differ from TCR repertoires in blood. Across several donors, roughly 5.1% of naive CD4, roughly 3.5% of naive CD8, around 2.5% of memory CD4, and approximately 0.42% of memory CD8 clonotypes were shared. Based on pairwise subsampling, the degree of clonotype sharing among donors was expected to be affected by sequencing depth. Naive subsets generally had larger estimated clonotype richness than memory subsets. Incomplete sequencing was indicated by rarefaction of sorted-subset datasets, despite the large sequencing depth. Compared with non-shared clonotypes, clonotypes shared by all four sorted-subset donors had higher generation probabilities. Because the study included only a small number of donors, the genetic and exposure-history diversity represented was limited.

Sequencing was done on a sample of naive CD4+ T cells sorted from blood. In the paper's terms, the cell subset or site label means: CD45RA+ positively selected. This clonotype was sampled from a man in his late teens or twenties in good health. The V and J segments used are TRBV9 and TRBJ2-3; TRBD2 agrees with 11 junctional bases. The CDR3: CASSPRGLAGGHTDTQYF. The nucleotide sequence is given as TGTGCCAGCAGCCCCCGGGGGCTAGCGGGGGGACACACAGATACGCAGTATTTT. Beyond the CDR3, the reference TRBV9 and TRBJ2-3 genes provide the residues; the full variable domain reads: DSGVTQTPKHLITATGQRVTLRCSPRSGDLSVYWYQQSLDQGLQFLIQYYNGEERAKGNILERFSAQQFPDLHSELNLSSLELGDSALYFCASSPRGLAGGHTDTQYFGPGTRLTVL.